The 26 T cell receptor beta chains below were found in one sample sequenced in a study of T cell responses to AZD1222 COVID-19 vaccine. The protocol was immunoSEQ multiplex PCR, while the TCRdb copy is restricted to in-frame clones and leaves out a portion. The sample includes approximately 190,000 clones, approximately 94% of them seen just once. This material consisted of peripheral blood, taken on day 0 of AZD1222 vaccination. The receptor set was obtained from an adult in good health.

CDR3 nucleotides: TGTGCCAGTAATATGGGGAACACTGAAGCTTTCTTT. Residues: CASNMGNTEAFF. The V call is TRBV19, the J call TRBJ1-1; D is uncertain. Deletions cut 7 bases from V and 1 base from J, with 7 bases between. The germline gives CDR1 LNHDA, CDR2 SQIVND (reference sequence). The CDR3 covers 12 residues.

The chain combines TRBV27 with TRBJ2-7; D is unresolved. Trimming shortened V by 7 bases and J by 2 bases, and 15 bases separated the two germline ends. The germline V gene encodes CDR1 MNHEY and CDR2 SMNVEV (reference sequence). The CDR3 is 14 amino acids. CDR3 loop: CASKPPNRAYEQYF. For the CDR3, the DNA is TGTGCCAGCAAACCCCCGAATCGGGCCTACGAGCAGTACTTC.

This sequence joins TRBV4-3 and TRBJ2-7; D perhaps matches TRBD1 (6 bases). V was trimmed by 0 bases and J by 4 bases, leaving 13 bases between them. The CDR3 is 15 amino acids. Germline V gene sequence: CDR1 LGHNA, CDR2 YSLEER. CDR3 bases: TGCGCCAGCAGCCAAGATTTGAACAGGGATTACGAGCAGTACTTC. Encoded protein: CASSQDLNRDYEQYF.

This chain links TRBV7-2 with TRBJ1-3; D gene ambiguous. V gave up 3 bases and J gave up 0 bases, with 6 bases separating them. Per the germline V gene, CDR1 is SGHTA and CDR2 is FQGNSA. The CDR3 contains 14 residues. The CDR3 sequence: CASSFGYSGNTIYF. The CDR3 nucleotides read TGTGCCAGCAGCTTCGGCTACTCTGGAAACACCATATATTTT.

This chain joins TRBV23-1 and TRBJ1-2; 7 bases are shared with TRBD1. TRBV23-1 has ORF status, its function being uncertain. The CDR3 loop spans 19 amino acids. V lost 2 bases to trimming and J lost 2 bases; unmatched junction nucleotides: 17. The CDR3 DNA is TGCGCCAGCAGTCAAAACACAGGGGACAGAACCACTACCAACTATGGCTACACCTTC. Its translation: CASSQNTGDRTTTNYGYTF.

V usage is TRBV7-3 and J usage is TRBJ2-5; D may match TRBD1 or TRBD2 (6 bases each). The CDR3 is 16 amino acids. Germline loops: CDR1 SGHTA, CDR2 FQGTGA. Trimming took 5 bases from V and 5 from J, leaving 21 bases between them. The CDR3 sequence: CASSVGLGGSTETQYF. DNA of the CDR3: TGTGCCAGCAGCGTGGGACTCGGGGGCAGTACGGAGACCCAGTACTTC.

This sequence joins TRBV6-2 or TRBV6-3 and TRBJ2-1; 7 positions match TRBD2. CDR1 is MNHEY, CDR2 SVGEGT, per germline. V shed 6 bases, J shed 0 bases, and the junction held 17 bases outside the gene matches. The CDR3 contains 19 residues. The CDR3 nucleotides are TGTGCCAGCAGCGGAATTGCGGGAGTTTCGGCGATCTCCTACAATGAGCAGTTCTTC. Its translation: CASSGIAGVSAISYNEQFF.

The rearrangement links TRBV30 to TRBJ1-5; 9 bases are shared with TRBD1. Trimming removed 1 base from V and 5 bases from J; junction bases left unmatched: 6. Per the germline V gene, CDR1 is GTSNPN and CDR2 is SVGIG (reference sequence). This CDR3 has 15 residues. CDR3 loop: CAWSAGQGGDQPQHF. CDR3 coding DNA: TGTGCCTGGAGTGCGGGACAGGGAGGGGATCAGCCCCAGCATTTT.

J is TRBJ1-5 and V is TRBV28; 10 nucleotides match TRBD1. CDR3 length equals 15 residues. The junction had 3 bases not matched to a gene; V was cut back by 3 bases and J by 4 bases. Per germline, CDR1 MDHEN and CDR2 SYDVKM. Here the CDR3 reads CASSFSGQGNQPQHF. CDR3 bases: TGTGCCAGCAGTTTTTCGGGACAGGGGAATCAGCCCCAGCATTTT.

The chain couples TRBV2 to TRBJ2-7, with 8 bases aligning to TRBD2. The CDR3 runs 14 residues. The J segment lost 7 bases and the V segment lost 3 bases, leaving 8 bases of the junction unmatched. Looked up from germline, CDR1 is SNHLY and CDR2 is FYNNEI. The CDR3 DNA reads as TGTGCCAGCAGTGATTCGCTAGCGGGTTGGGAGCAGTACTTC. The encoded protein is CASSDSLAGWEQYF.

In its sample, this clone was seen a few times. The V and J genes are TRBV19 and TRBJ2-1; D may be TRBD2 (5 bases). Germline loops: CDR1 LNHDA, CDR2 SQIVND (reference sequence). The CDR3 contains 14 residues. Trimming took off 6 bases at V and 2 bases at J, with 11 bases between the two ends. As DNA, the CDR3 is TGTGCCAGTAGAGAAGCGGAGGCCTACAATGAGCAGTTCTTC. Its translation is CASREAEAYNEQFF.

The chain couples TRBV2 to TRBJ1-2, with D maybe TRBD1 (6 bases). V gave up 7 bases and J gave up 7 bases, with 19 bases separating them. Germline V CDR1 and CDR2: SNHLY, FYNNEI. This CDR3 spans 14 amino acids. CDR3 nucleotides: TGTGCCAGCAATCGACAGGAGGGATGGGGTGGCTACACCTTC. It codes for CASNRQEGWGGYTF. Full variable domain (remainder filled in from reference TRBV2 and TRBJ1-2): EPEVTQTPSHQVTQMGQEVILRCVPISNHLYFYWYRQILGQKVEFLVSFYNNEISEKSEIFDDQFSVERPDGSNFTLKIRSTKLEDSAMYFCASNRQEGWGGYTFGSGTRLTVV.

The V gene is TRBV28, the J gene TRBJ2-4; unclear D gene. CDR3 length: 15 residues. Trimming removed 5 bases from V and 1 base from J, with 12 bases in between. Germline V gene lookup returns CDR1 MDHEN and CDR2 SYDVKM. The CDR3 DNA follows: TGTGCCAGCAGTGCCCCTCATGGGGCCAAAAACATTCAGTACTTC. Amino acids: CASSAPHGAKNIQYF.

This chain links TRBV7-2 with TRBJ1-5; 9 positions match TRBD1. From germline, CDR1 is SGHTA and CDR2 FQGNSA. Germline trimming cut 4 bases from V and 7 bases from J; bases unmatched to any gene: 5. This CDR3 region has 14 residues. This chain's CDR3 is CASSSGQGEQPQHF. CDR3 sequence (DNA): TGTGCCAGCAGCTCGGGACAGGGAGAACAGCCCCAGCATTTT.

V gene TRBV28 combines with J gene TRBJ1-3; maybe TRBD1 (5 bases). CDR1 and CDR2 from the germline V gene are MDHEN and SYDVKM. V lost 8 bases, J lost 0 bases, and 11 bases lay in between. This CDR3 spans 14 amino acids. CDR3 sequence reads: CASRRASSGNTIYF. CDR3 DNA sequence: TGTGCCAGCCGCAGGGCCAGCTCTGGAAACACCATATATTTT.

This rearrangement joins TRBV6-5 to TRBJ1-2, with D uncertain. V dropped 5 bases and J dropped 2 bases, with 9 bases sitting between them. In germline, CDR1 is MNHEY, CDR2 SVGAGI. The length of the CDR3 is 13 residues. CDR3 residues: CASSQTDNYGYTF. The CDR3 nucleotides read TGTGCCAGCAGTCAAACAGACAACTATGGCTACACCTTC.

The DNA for the CDR3 is TGCGCCAGCAGCTTGGGACAAGGACAGATTAATCAGCCCCAGCATTTT. It encodes CASSLGQGQINQPQHF. The rearrangement joins TRBV5-1 to TRBJ1-5, with TRBD1 as a possible D gene (6 bases). Germline V gene data show CDR1 as SGHRS and CDR2 as YFSETQ. This CDR3 contains 16 residues. Between the trimmed V and J ends, which lost 0 bases and 4 bases, there was a span of 14 bases.

V is TRBV24-1 and J is TRBJ2-3; 8 bases are shared with TRBD2. Germline V gene sequence: CDR1 KGHDR, CDR2 SFDVKD. CDR3 length: 16 amino acids. The junction had 7 bases not matched to a gene; V was cut back by 5 bases and J by 1 base. CDR3 sequence: CATSAILAAGTDTQYF. DNA of the CDR3: TGTGCCACCAGTGCTATACTAGCGGCAGGCACAGATACGCAGTATTTT.

The rearrangement uses TRBV20-1 and TRBJ1-2; TRBD1 is a possible D gene (5 bases). Deletions cut 5 bases from V and 8 bases from J, with 12 bases between. The germline gives CDR1 DFQATT, CDR2 SNEGSKA (reference sequence). This CDR3 has 11 residues. CDR3 sequence reads: CSARTLLGYTF. The CDR3 DNA is TGCAGTGCTCGGACATTGCTCGGCTACACCTTC.

The chain joins TRBV5-4 to TRBJ1-4, with 8 bases fitting TRBD1. This CDR3 region has 14 residues. The V gene end was trimmed by 4 bases and the J gene end by 5 bases; junction bases not matched to a gene: 4. Looked up from germline, CDR1 is SGHNT and CDR2 is YYREEE (reference sequence). The CDR3 bases are TGTGCCAGCAGCACAAGGACAGGGAATGAAAAACTGTTTTTT. This codes for CASSTRTGNEKLFF.

V and J are TRBV21-1 and TRBJ1-5. TRBV21-1 is a pseudogene. The CDR3 is 15 residues long. The CDR3 nucleotides read TGTGCCAGCAGGGCGAAGGAGAGGAACAATCAGCCCCAGCATTTT. This sequence encodes CASRAKERNNQPQHF.

The chain has TRBV27 and TRBJ2-1, with 8 bases aligning to TRBD1. V trimming: 5 bases; J trimming: 3 bases; junction bases outside the gene matches: 6. The germline V gene encodes CDR1 MNHEY and CDR2 SMNVEV (reference sequence). The CDR3 spans 15 residues. The CDR3 loop is CASSPGTGLYNEQFF. CDR3 coding DNA: TGTGCCAGCAGTCCCGGGACAGGCCTCTACAATGAGCAGTTCTTC.

V is TRBV9 and J is TRBJ2-1, with D possibly matching TRBD1 (5 bases). V shed 4 bases and J shed 4 bases, with 18 bases lying between them. This CDR3 has 16 residues. Per the germline V gene, CDR1 is SGDLS and CDR2 is YYNGEE. The CDR3 loop reads CASSPYRRGRYNEQFF. Written as DNA, the CDR3 is TGTGCCAGCAGCCCATACAGGCGAGGAAGATACAATGAGCAGTTCTTC.

This clone showed up just once. The chain combines TRBV29-1 with TRBJ1-1, with D uncertain. Trimming stripped 5 bases from V and 1 base from J, with 14 bases between. The germline V gene has CDR1 SQVTM and CDR2 ANQGSEA. This CDR3 contains 14 residues. The CDR3 bases are TGCAGCGTTTCTTTGTCGTGGGGGAACACTGAAGCTTTCTTT. This translates into CSVSLSWGNTEAFF.

This clone appeared a single time. CDR3 residues: CASSLDRARGSLHF. The DNA of the CDR3 is TGTGCCAGCAGCTTAGACAGGGCCAGGGGGTCCCTCCACTTT. This chain links TRBV11-2 with TRBJ1-6, with 7 bases that match TRBD1. The germline CDR1 and CDR2 sequences are SGHAT and FQNNGV. The CDR3 totals 14 residues. V lost 0 bases and J lost 14; bases outside the gene matches: 7. The variable domain in full, completed from reference TRBV11-2 and TRBJ1-6, reads EAGVAQSPRYKIIEKRQSVAFWCNPISGHATLYWYQQILGQGPKLLIQFQNNGVVDDSQLPKDRFSAERLKGVDSTLKIQPAKLEDSAVYLCASSLDRARGSLHFGNGTRLTVT.

In regard to this clone: This same CDR3 is encoded by further DNA sequences in the sample. V usage is TRBV5-6 and J usage is TRBJ2-7; D gene uncertain. This CDR3 has 11 amino acids. Per the germline V gene, CDR1 is SGHDT and CDR2 is YYEEEE. V lost 2 bases, J lost 3 bases, and 3 bases lay in between. The CDR3 sequence: CASSFGYEQYF. For the CDR3, the DNA is TGTGCCAGCAGCTTCGGCTACGAGCAGTACTTC.